This TCR beta chain was identified in a study of tumour-infiltrating T cells in Burkitt lymphoma (dated by TCRdb to the early 2020s). For context, the study as a whole: When TCR repertoire data were correlated with clinical outcome, productive clonality turned out to predict both overall and progression-free survival, independent of established prognosticators, age at diagnosis among them.

Libraries came from the immunoSEQ multiplex PCR assay. The immuneACCESS repertoire file appears here via TCRdb, limited to in-frame rearrangements. These files lack a portion of the clones; in checked studies, under half of the deficit traces to unresolved V genes, and the cause of the others is not known. The sample records approximately 15,000 clones, about 80% of which are singletons. The ten largest clones take up 2.1% of the sample. The germline V gene (reference sequence) gives CDR1 as SEHNR and CDR2 as FQNEAQ. The CDR3 contains 12 residues, cysteine and phenylalanine counted. Solely the CDR3 DNA is kept, with 36 bases framed from the first base. Clipping removes 6 bases from V and 4 bases from J, with 2 as the unmatched junction base count. As for this clone: The antigen it recognizes is unknown. Base qualities are not recorded, but no much larger clone differs from it by a single base.

This clonotype was sampled from a human donor with diffuse large B-cell lymphoma. The sequence is built from TRBV7-9 and TRBJ2-5, with 7 bases in between that match TRBD2. The specimen was tumor tissue. The base sequence is TGTGCCAGCAGTTCGGGAGGAGAGACCCAGTACTTC. The resulting protein is CASSSGGETQYF.